Given below is one T cell receptor (beta chain) in context. Its antigen is still unknown. The sample comes from a study of cytomegalovirus exposure and HLA in healthy donors. Study results and caveats: In a later analysis, compared with equally common non-associated chains, HLA-associated beta chains were more expanded.

CDR3 length equals 15 residues. Trimming at V came to 0 bases and at J to 8 bases, leaving 5 bases not matched to a gene. The germline gives CDR1 SGHNT, CDR2 YYREEE (reference sequence). With 60 Vbeta and 13 Jbeta primers, the PCR was carried out. Per the study methods: As a later analysis found, there were 80 million or so unique TCR beta chains, of which roughly 11 million were shared. TCRdb keeps only in-frame clones here, not all; method: immunoSEQ multiplex PCR. That table gives V, J and clone size, and the DNA gave D and trimming. Of some 130,000 clones detected, 70% to 80% appear once; the ten largest clones hold roughly 1.8%.

The source material was PBMCs. The chain carries TRBV5-4 and TRBJ1-4, with 9 bases that match TRBD1. The receptor was isolated from a female donor in good health and CMV-seropositive. CDR3 protein: CASSLGGQGGEKLFF. CDR3 coding DNA: TGTGCCAGCAGCTTGGGGGGACAGGGTGGAGAAAAACTGTTTTTT.